Listed below are T cell receptor beta chains from one sample, sequenced in a study of cytomegalovirus exposure and HLA in healthy donors. Produced via immunoSEQ multiplex PCR; TCRdb's table is partial and in-frame only. The sample includes approximately 120,000 clones, 60% to 80% seen only once; the top ten take 1.2%. Sequencing was carried out using PBMCs. These receptors were taken from a man aged 50 or older in good health and CMV-seronegative. Each CDR3 is given with its conserved first and last residue. D genes are given only for firm matches. The size entry is marked missing in some rows and otherwise reads once, few, many or a size class.

TRBV9	TRBD2	.	TRBJ2-3	CASSVTSGLDTDTQYF	TGTGCCAGCAGCGTAACTAGCGGGTTGGACACAGATACGCAGTATTTT
TRBV7-2	.	few	TRBJ2-5	CASSDLGSGWGPETQYF	TGTGCCAGCAGCGACCTGGGTAGTGGATGGGGGCCAGAGACCCAGTACTTC
TRBV27	TRBD1	.	TRBJ2-7	CASSLNQGQGFYEQYF	TGTGCCAGCAGTTTAAACCAGGGACAGGGTTTTTACGAGCAGTACTTC
TRBV7-2	TRBD1	.	TRBJ1-3	CASSLAGTGSLGNTIYF	TGTGCCAGCAGCTTAGCTGGGACAGGGTCTCTTGGAAACACCATATATTTT
TRBV29-1	.	.	TRBJ2-7	CSVATNGYEQYF	TGCAGCGTTGCCACTAATGGATACGAGCAGTACTTC
TRBV5-5	.	.	TRBJ2-3	CASSLDQGRTTQYF	TGTGCCAGCAGCTTGGATCAGGGCCGGACGACGCAGTATTTT
TRBV6-5	.	.	TRBJ1-1	CASSYSRKGATEAFF	TGTGCCAGCAGTTACTCGAGGAAAGGAGCCACTGAAGCTTTCTTT
TRBV28	TRBD2	.	TRBJ2-3	CASSFQAGVSTDTQYF	TGTGCCAGCAGTTTTCAAGCGGGAGTATCGACAGATACGCAGTATTTT
TRBV2	TRBD2	.	TRBJ2-1	CASRATSGSPNEQFF	TGTGCCAGCAGAGCGACTAGCGGGAGCCCTAATGAGCAGTTCTTC
TRBV4-1	TRBD2	.	TRBJ2-1	CASSQPLLAGGGNEQFF	TGCGCCAGCAGCCAACCCCTACTAGCGGGAGGTGGGAATGAGCAGTTCTTC
TRBV7-2	.	.	TRBJ2-1	CASSLQGLSYNEQFF	TGTGCCAGCAGCTTACAGGGCCTCTCCTACAATGAGCAGTTCTTC
TRBV2	TRBD1	.	TRBJ2-5	CASRSGTGKEETQYF	TGTGCCAGCCGGAGCGGGACAGGGAAGGAAGAGACCCAGTACTTC
TRBV9	TRBD2	few	TRBJ2-7	CASSVEAGAYEQYF	TGTGCCAGCAGCGTAGAGGCGGGAGCTTACGAGCAGTACTTC
TRBV18	TRBD2	.	TRBJ2-7	CASSPSGTRSEQYF	TGTGCCAGCTCACCATCCGGGACTAGATCGGAGCAGTACTTC
TRBV28	.	.	TRBJ2-4	CATSDSKNIQYF	TGTGCCACTTCGGACAGCAAAAACATTCAGTACTTC
TRBV7-8	.	.	TRBJ2-7	CASSLGSGSPYEQYF	TGTGCCAGCAGCCTGGGATCAGGGTCCCCCTACGAGCAGTACTTC
TRBV6-5	.	.	TRBJ2-3	CASSYPGSQDTQYF	TGTGCCAGCAGTTACCCCGGGAGTCAAGATACGCAGTATTTT
TRBV30	.	.	TRBJ2-2	CAWSDRTPGELFF	TGTGCCTGGAGTGATAGAACCCCCGGGGAGCTGTTTTTT
TRBV5-6	.	.	TRBJ1-2	CASSLVDIDYTF	TGTGCCAGCAGCTTGGTGGACATCGACTACACCTTC
TRBV28	TRBD2	.	TRBJ2-5	CASSTGLAGAPGTQYF	TGTGCCAGCAGCACCGGACTAGCGGGGGCTCCGGGGACCCAGTACTTC
TRBV15	TRBD1	.	TRBJ2-3	CATLDRATSTDTQYF	TGTGCCACCTTGGACAGGGCTACTAGCACAGATACGCAGTATTTT
TRBV29-1	TRBD1	.	TRBJ2-7	CSVEDRGGQGFNEQYF	TGCAGCGTTGAAGATCGCGGGGGACAGGGCTTCAACGAGCAGTACTTC
TRBV10-3	TRBD1	.	TRBJ1-5	CAISSGTGGLSNQPQHF	TGTGCCATCAGTTCCGGGACAGGGGGCTTAAGCAATCAGCCCCAGCATTTT
TRBV6-6	TRBD2	.	TRBJ2-2	CATTSGRGTGELFF	TGTGCCACCACTAGCGGGAGAGGTACCGGGGAGCTGTTTTTT
TRBV7-3	TRBD2	.	TRBJ2-3	CASSRGGVYTDTQYF	TGTGCCAGCAGTCGGGGGGGAGTCTACACAGATACGCAGTATTTT
TRBV29-1	.	.	TRBJ2-7	CSALGTSEYF	TGCAGCGCCTTAGGGACTTCGGAGTACTTC
TRBV27	TRBD2	.	TRBJ2-5	CASSLLAGDSETQYF	TGTGCCAGCAGTTTACTAGCGGGAGATTCAGAGACCCAGTACTTC
TRBV4-1	.	.	TRBJ2-7	CASSQGYRDPNSYEQYF	TGCGCCAGCAGCCAAGGATACAGGGACCCCAACTCCTACGAGCAGTACTTC
TRBV4-2	.	.	TRBJ2-2	CASSQEAGGNTGELFF	TGTGCCAGCAGCCAAGAAGCGGGTGGGAACACCGGGGAGCTGTTTTTT
TRBV23-1	.	few	TRBJ2-5	CASIQRGNRSSRETQYF	TGCGCCAGCATCCAAAGGGGAAACAGGTCCTCCCGAGAGACCCAGTACTTC
TRBV29-1	TRBD1	.	TRBJ2-1	CSLSQTGGYNEQFF	TGCAGCCTATCCCAGACAGGGGGCTACAATGAGCAGTTCTTC
TRBV11-2	TRBD2	.	TRBJ2-1	CASSFSGSSYNEQFF	TGTGCCAGCAGCTTTAGCGGGAGCTCCTACAATGAGCAGTTCTTC
TRBV6-1	.	.	TRBJ1-2	CASSPWGDGYTF	TGTGCCAGCAGTCCCTGGGGGGATGGCTACACCTTC
TRBV18	.	.	TRBJ2-5	CASSPRTVQETQYF	TGTGCCAGCTCACCAAGGACAGTACAAGAGACCCAGTACTTC
TRBV29-1	TRBD1	.	TRBJ2-7	CSVEDRTGRYEQYF	TGCAGCGTTGAAGATCGGACAGGGAGATACGAGCAGTACTTC
TRBV19	TRBD1	.	TRBJ1-5	CASRDRVGQPQHF	TGTGCCAGCAGGGACAGGGTGGGTCAGCCCCAGCATTTT
TRBV19	.	.	TRBJ2-1	CASSMMQNYNEQFF	TGTGCCAGTAGTATGATGCAGAACTACAATGAGCAGTTCTTC
TRBV6-1	.	.	TRBJ2-1	CASSEGSSAGHNEQFF	TGTGCCAGCAGTGAGGGGTCGTCGGCGGGGCACAATGAGCAGTTCTTC
TRBV5-6	.	.	TRBJ2-5	CASNKQGQETQYF	TGTGCCAGCAATAAGCAGGGTCAAGAGACCCAGTACTTC
TRBV4-1	TRBD2	.	TRBJ2-7	CASSQKQREDEQYF	TGCGCCAGCAGCCAAAAGCAGCGGGAGGACGAGCAGTACTTC
TRBV9	TRBD2	.	TRBJ2-1	CASSYSGEANEQFF	TGTGCCAGCAGTTATAGCGGGGAGGCCAATGAGCAGTTCTTC
TRBV28	.	.	TRBJ1-1	CASTRLASGEAFF	TGTGCCAGCACCCGATTAGCTTCTGGTGAAGCTTTCTTT